The 4 T cell receptor beta chains below were found in one sample sequenced in a study of OX40 agonist ivuxolimab in advanced cancers. The method was immunoSEQ multiplex PCR; TCRdb's version includes in-frame clones alone and lacks a portion of them. The sample lists fewer than 25,000 clones; around 78% were seen once. The material sequenced was CD4+ or CD8+ T cells sorted from blood, taken in a trial of the OX40 agonist ivuxolimab. All receptors come from an adult with an advanced solid tumor such as melanoma, head and neck, liver or kidney cancer.

The chain uses TRBV9 and TRBJ2-7; weak D call: TRBD1 (5 bases). Deletions cut 3 bases from V and 3 bases from J, with 22 bases between. CDR3 size: 17 residues. The germline gives CDR1 SGDLS, CDR2 YYNGEE. The CDR3 DNA reads TGTGCCAGCAGCGCTTACGACAGTTTAAGTTTAGGCTACGAGCAGTACTTC. Translating it yields CASSAYDSLSLGYEQYF.

The chain links TRBV15 to TRBJ1-6; 8 nucleotides match TRBD1. In germline, CDR1 is LNHNV, CDR2 YYDKDF (reference sequence). The CDR3 has 15 residues. Trimming cost V 1 base and J 10 bases; bases outside gene matches: 6. The CDR3 DNA is TGTGCCACCAGCAGAGCCGCAGGGGGCGACTCACCCCTCCACTTT. It yields the protein CATSRAAGGDSPLHF. Full variable domain (rest looked up from reference TRBV15 and TRBJ1-6): DAMVIQNPRYQVTQFGKPVTLSCSQTLNHNVMYWYQQKSSQAPKLLFHYYDKDFNNEADTPDNFQSRRPNTSFCFLDIRSPGLGDTAMYLCATSRAAGGDSPLHFGNGTRLTVT.

The chain joins TRBV7-6 to TRBJ2-7, with 7 bases fitting TRBD2. This CDR3 is built from 14 residues. Germline values: CDR1 SGHVS, CDR2 FNYEAQ. Trimming took 3 bases from V and 3 from J; bases not matched to a gene: 5. Here the CDR3 DNA reads TGTGCCAGCAGCTTGTATCAGCGGGACTACGAGCAGTACTTC. Translated: CASSLYQRDYEQYF. Complete variable domain (other parts from reference TRBV7-6 and TRBJ2-7): GAGVSQSPRYKVTKRGQDVALRCDPISGHVSLYWYRQALGQGPEFLTYFNYEAQQDKSGLPNDRFSAERPEGSISTLTIQRTEQRDSAMYRCASSLYQRDYEQYFGPGTRLTVT.

V is TRBV5-1 and J is TRBJ2-7, with 9 bases matching TRBD1. The junction had 14 bases not matched to a gene; V was cut back by 4 bases and J by 0 bases. The CDR3 covers 18 residues. Germline V gene sequence: CDR1 SGHRS, CDR2 YFSETQ. Here the CDR3 DNA reads TGCGCCAGCAGCGTTGGGAGGGGACAGGGACTAAGCTCCTACGAGCAGTACTTC. It is translated as CASSVGRGQGLSSYEQYF. The variable domain in full, completed from reference TRBV5-1 and TRBJ2-7, reads KAGVTQTPRYLIKTRGQQVTLSCSPISGHRSVSWYQQTPGQGLQFLFEYFSETQRNKGNFPGRFSGRQFSNSRSEMNVSTLELGDSALYLCASSVGRGQGLSSYEQYFGPGTRLTVT.